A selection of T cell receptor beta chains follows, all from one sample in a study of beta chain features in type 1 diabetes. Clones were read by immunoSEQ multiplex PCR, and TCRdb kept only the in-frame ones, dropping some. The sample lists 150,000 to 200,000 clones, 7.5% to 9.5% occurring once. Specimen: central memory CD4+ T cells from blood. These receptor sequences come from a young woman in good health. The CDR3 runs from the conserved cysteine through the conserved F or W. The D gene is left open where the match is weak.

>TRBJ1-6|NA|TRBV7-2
CASRTNYNSPLHF
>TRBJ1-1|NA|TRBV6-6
CASNEPILNTEAFF
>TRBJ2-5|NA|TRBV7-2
CASSRIAVQETQYF
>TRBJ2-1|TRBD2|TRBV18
CASSQRTSGLVMSSYNEQFF
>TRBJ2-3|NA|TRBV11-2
CASRKERRVFTDTQYF
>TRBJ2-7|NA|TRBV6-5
CAAERSVHEQYF
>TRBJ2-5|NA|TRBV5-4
CASSFVTVQETQYF
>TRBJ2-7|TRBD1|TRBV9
CASSLVGGQGFSDF
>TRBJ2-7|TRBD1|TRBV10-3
CAISETTGGSEQYF
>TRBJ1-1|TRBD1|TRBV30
CAGSRGTEAFF
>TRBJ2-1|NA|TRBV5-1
CASSLGGHEQFF
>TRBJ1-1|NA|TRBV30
CAWSARGGNTEAFF
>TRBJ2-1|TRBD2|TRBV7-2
CASRLLAGGSYNEQFF
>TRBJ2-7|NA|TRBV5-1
CASSSPGQATYEQYF
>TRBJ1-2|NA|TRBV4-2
CASSQDSGGLWGMNYGYTF
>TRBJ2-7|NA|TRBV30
CAWSISHEQYF
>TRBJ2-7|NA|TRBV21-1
CASRRKVILFSYEQYF
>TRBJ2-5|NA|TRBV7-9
CASSPEITQYF
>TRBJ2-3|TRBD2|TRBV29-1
CSTSGRADTQYF
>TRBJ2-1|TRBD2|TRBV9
CASSVAPAGVYNEQFF
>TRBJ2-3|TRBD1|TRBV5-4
CASSRGQDTDTQYF
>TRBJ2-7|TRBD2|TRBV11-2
CASSSYLAGFSQYF
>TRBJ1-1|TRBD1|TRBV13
CASSLVDRGLENTEAFF
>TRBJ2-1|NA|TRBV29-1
CSVAFDSTPSYNEQFF